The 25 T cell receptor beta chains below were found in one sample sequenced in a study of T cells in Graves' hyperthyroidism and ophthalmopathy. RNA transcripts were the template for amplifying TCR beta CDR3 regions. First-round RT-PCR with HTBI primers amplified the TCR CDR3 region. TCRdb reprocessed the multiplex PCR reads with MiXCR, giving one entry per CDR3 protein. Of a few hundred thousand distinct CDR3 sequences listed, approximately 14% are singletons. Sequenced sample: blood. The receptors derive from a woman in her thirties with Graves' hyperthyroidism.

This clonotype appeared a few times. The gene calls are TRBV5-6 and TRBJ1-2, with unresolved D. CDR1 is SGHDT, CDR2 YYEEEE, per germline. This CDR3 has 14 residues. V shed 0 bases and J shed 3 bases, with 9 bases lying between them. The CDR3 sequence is CASSLARQYYGYTF. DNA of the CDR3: TGTGCCAGCAGCTTGGCGCGCCAGTACTATGGCTACACCTTC.

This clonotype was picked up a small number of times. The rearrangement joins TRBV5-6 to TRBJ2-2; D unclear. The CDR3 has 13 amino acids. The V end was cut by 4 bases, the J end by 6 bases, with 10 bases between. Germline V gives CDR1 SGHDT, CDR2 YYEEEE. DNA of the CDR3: TGTGCCAGCAGCCCCCCCTCGCCCGGGGAGCTGTTTTTT. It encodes CASSPPSPGELFF.

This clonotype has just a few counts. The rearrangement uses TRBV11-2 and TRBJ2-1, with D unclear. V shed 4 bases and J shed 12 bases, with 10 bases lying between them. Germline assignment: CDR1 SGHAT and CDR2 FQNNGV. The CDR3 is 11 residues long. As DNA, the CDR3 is TGTGCCAGCAGCTCATCTTTTGGGCAGTTCTTC. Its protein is CASSSSFGQFF.

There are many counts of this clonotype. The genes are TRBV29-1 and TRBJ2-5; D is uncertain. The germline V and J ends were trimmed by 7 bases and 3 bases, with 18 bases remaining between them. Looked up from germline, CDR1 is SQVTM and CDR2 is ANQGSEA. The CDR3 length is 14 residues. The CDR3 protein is CSAPGRSGEETQYF. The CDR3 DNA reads TGCAGCGCACCAGGACGGTCTGGGGAAGAGACCCAGTACTTC.

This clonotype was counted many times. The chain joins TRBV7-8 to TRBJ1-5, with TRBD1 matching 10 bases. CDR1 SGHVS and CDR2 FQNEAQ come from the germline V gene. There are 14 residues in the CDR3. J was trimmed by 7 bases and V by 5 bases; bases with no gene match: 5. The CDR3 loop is CASSRGTGDQPQHF. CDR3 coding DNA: TGTGCCAGCAGCCGTGGGACAGGGGACCAGCCCCAGCATTTT.

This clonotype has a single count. The CDR3 reads CASSPDGWVQETQYF. The CDR3 DNA is TGTGCCAGCAGCCCCGACGGATGGGTCCAAGAGACCCAGTACTTC. This chain uses TRBV9 with TRBJ2-5; D unresolved. V shed 4 bases and J shed 1 base, with 14 bases lying between them. This CDR3 contains 15 residues. Germline V gene lookup returns CDR1 SGDLS and CDR2 YYNGEE.

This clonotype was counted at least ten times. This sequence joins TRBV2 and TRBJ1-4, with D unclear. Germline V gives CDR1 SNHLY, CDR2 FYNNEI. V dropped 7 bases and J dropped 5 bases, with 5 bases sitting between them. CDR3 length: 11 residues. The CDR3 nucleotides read TGTGCCAGCACGGCGAATGAAAAACTGTTTTTT. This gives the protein CASTANEKLFF. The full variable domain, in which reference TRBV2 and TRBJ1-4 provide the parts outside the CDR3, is EPEVTQTPSHQVTQMGQEVILRCVPISNHLYFYWYRQILGQKVEFLVSFYNNEISEKSEIFDDQFSVERPDGSNFTLKIRSTKLEDSAMYFCASTANEKLFFGSGTQLSVL.

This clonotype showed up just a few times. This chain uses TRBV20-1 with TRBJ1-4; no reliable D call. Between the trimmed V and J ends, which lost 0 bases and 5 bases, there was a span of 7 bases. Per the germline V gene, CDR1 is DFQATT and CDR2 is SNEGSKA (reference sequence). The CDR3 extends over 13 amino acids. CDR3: CSAREQLNEKLFF. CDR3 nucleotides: TGCAGTGCTAGAGAACAGTTAAATGAAAAACTGTTTTTT.

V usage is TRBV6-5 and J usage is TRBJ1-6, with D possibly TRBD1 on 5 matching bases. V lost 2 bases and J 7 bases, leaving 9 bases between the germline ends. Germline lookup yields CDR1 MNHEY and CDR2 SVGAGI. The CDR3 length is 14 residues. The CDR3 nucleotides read TGTGCCAGCAGTTACGACAGCAGGAATTCACCCCTCCACTTT. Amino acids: CASSYDSRNSPLHF.

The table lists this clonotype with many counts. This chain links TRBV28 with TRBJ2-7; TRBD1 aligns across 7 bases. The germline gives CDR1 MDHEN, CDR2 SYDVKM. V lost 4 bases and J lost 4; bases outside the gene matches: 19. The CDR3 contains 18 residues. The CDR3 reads CASSSLSPGYRGQYEQYF. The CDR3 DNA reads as TGTGCCAGCAGTTCCCTCTCCCCGGGGTACAGGGGTCAGTACGAGCAGTACTTC.

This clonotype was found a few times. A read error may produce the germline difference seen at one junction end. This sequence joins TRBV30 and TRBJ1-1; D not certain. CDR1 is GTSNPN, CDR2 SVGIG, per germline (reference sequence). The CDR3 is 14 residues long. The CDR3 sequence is CARSEGIQNTEAFF. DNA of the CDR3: TGTGCCCGGAGTGAGGGCATACAGAACACTGAAGCTTTCTTT.

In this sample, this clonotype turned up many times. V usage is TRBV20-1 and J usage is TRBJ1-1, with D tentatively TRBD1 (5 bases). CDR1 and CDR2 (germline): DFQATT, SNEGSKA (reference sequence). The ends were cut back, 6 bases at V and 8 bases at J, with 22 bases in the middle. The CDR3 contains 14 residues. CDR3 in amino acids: CSAHDPGAYSEAFF. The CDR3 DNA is TGCAGTGCACACGACCCCGGGGCGTACTCCGAAGCTTTCTTT.

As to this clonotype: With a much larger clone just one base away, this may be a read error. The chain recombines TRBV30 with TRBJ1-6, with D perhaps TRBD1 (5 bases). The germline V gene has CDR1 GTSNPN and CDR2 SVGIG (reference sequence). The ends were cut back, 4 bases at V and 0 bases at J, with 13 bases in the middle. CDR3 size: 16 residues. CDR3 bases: TGTGCCTGGACTGGGGGACTTACCTCCTATAATTCACCCCTCCACTTT. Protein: CAWTGGLTSYNSPLHF.

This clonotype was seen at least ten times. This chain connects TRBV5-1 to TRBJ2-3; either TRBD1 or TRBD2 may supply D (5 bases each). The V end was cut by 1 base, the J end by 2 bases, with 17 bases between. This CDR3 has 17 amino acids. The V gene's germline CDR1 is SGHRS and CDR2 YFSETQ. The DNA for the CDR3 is TGCGCCAGCAGCTTGAGGGGCCCAGGAGGCCTCACAGATACGCAGTATTTT. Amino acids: CASSLRGPGGLTDTQYF.

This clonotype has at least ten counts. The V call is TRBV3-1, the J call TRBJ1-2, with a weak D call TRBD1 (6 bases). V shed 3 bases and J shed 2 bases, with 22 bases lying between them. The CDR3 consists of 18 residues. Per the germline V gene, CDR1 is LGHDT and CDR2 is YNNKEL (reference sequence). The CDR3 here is CASSQSTQGSLLNYGYTF. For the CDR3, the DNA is TGTGCCAGCAGCCAGAGTACGCAGGGGTCTCTCCTCAACTATGGCTACACCTTC.

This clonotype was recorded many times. In DNA form, the CDR3 reads TGTGCCAGCAGCGCAGGGGACACTGAAGCTTTCTTT. Protein product: CASSAGDTEAFF. The V gene is TRBV7-2, the J gene TRBJ1-1, with D perhaps matching TRBD1 (6 bases). Germline-derived CDR1 and CDR2 are SGHTA and FQGNSA. This CDR3 region has 12 residues. V was shortened by 5 bases and J by 3 bases, with 7 bases between the two germline ends.

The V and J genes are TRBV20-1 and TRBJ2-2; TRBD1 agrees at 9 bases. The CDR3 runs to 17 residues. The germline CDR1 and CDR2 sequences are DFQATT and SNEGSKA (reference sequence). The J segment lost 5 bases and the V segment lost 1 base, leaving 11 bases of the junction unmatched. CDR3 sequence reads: CSARGEGQGSGTGELFF. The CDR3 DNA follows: TGCAGTGCTAGAGGGGAGGGACAGGGCAGCGGGACCGGGGAGCTGTTTTTT.

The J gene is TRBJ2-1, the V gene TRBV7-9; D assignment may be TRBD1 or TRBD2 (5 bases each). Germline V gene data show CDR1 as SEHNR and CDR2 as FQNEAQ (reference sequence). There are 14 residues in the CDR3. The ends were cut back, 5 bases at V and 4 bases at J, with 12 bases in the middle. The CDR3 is CASSTRGRYNEQFF. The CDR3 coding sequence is TGTGCCAGCAGCACCCGGGGCCGATACAATGAGCAGTTCTTC.

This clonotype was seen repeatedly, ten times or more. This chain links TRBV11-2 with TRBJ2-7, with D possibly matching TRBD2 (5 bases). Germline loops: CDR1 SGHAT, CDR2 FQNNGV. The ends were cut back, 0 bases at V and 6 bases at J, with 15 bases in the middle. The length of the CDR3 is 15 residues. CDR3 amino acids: CASSLDLEDSSEQYF. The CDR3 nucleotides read TGTGCCAGCAGCTTAGATCTTGAGGACTCGAGCGAGCAGTACTTC.

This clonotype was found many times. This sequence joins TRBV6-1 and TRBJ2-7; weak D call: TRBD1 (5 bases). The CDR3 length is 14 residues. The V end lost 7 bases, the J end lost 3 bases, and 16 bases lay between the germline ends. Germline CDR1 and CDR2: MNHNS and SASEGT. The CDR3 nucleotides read TGTGCCAGCACCAAAGGGGTCCTCGACTACGAGCAGTACTTC. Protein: CASTKGVLDYEQYF.

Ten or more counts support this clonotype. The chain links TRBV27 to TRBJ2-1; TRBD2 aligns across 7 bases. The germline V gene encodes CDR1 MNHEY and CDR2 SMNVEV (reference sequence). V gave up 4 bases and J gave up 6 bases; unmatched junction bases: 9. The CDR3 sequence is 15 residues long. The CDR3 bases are TGTGCCAGCAGTTCACCCGGGACTAAGCCCAATGAGCAGTTCTTC. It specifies CASSSPGTKPNEQFF.

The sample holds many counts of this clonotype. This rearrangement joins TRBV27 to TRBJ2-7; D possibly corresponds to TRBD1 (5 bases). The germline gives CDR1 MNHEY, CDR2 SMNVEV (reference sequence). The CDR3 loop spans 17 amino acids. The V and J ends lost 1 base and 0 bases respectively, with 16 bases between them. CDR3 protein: CASSLYPQGALSYEQYF. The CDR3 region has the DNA TGTGCCAGCAGTTTATACCCGCAGGGTGCCCTCTCCTACGAGCAGTACTTC.

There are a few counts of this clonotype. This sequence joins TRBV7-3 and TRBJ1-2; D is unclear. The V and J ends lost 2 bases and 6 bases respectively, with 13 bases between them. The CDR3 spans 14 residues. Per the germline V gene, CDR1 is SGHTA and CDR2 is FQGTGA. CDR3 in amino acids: CASSLAGEPDGYTF. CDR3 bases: TGTGCCAGCAGCTTAGCCGGGGAACCGGATGGCTACACCTTC.

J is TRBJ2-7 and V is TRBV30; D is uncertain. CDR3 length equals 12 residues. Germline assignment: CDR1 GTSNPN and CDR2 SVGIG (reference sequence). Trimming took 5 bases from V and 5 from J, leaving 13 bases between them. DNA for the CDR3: TGTGCCTGGTCTCCTTTATTGGACGAGCAGTACTTC. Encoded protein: CAWSPLLDEQYF.

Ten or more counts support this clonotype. CDR3 bases: TGTGCCAGCAGTGAACACGGGCGGGAAGCTTTCTTT. It translates to CASSEHGREAFF. The chain links TRBV6-1 to TRBJ1-1; D call uncertain. Germline CDR1 and CDR2: MNHNS and SASEGT. The CDR3 length is 12 residues. Trimming removed 2 bases at V and 8 bases at J, with 9 bases between.